This TCR beta chain stems from a study of control samples from healthy donors and cancer patients. Using immunoSEQ multiplex PCR, the repertoire was profiled, and TCRdb retains in-frame clones only, with some absent. The sample has 100,000 to 150,000 clones, 90% seen once. The V gene's germline CDR1 is SGHTA and CDR2 FQGTGA. The germline V and J ends were trimmed by 4 bases and 1 base, with 7 bases remaining between them. The CDR3 is made up of 14 amino acids. This chain uses TRBV7-3 with TRBJ2-2; D possibly corresponds to TRBD1 (5 bases). This TCR was recovered from a man aged 35 to 55 in good health. The specimen sequenced was blood. CDR3 in DNA: TGTGCCAGCAGCTCTACAGGGAACACCGGGGAGCTGTTTTTT. Its translation: CASSSTGNTGELFF.